This T cell receptor beta chain is drawn from a study of T-cell memory formation after mild COVID-19 (dated by TCRdb to the early 2020s). For context, the study as a whole: TCR sequence clusters from the two donors were largely donor specific. In a couple of donors, T-cell clones that expanded and contracted after mild COVID-19 were followed by sequencing TCRalpha and TCRbeta repertoires longitudinally. Two young, previously healthy adult volunteers made up the cohort, one male and one female. Study-wide conclusions, independent of this receptor: SARS-CoV-2 specificity was not confirmed for the second-wave clones peaking on day 37. Some responding clones were detected in pre-infection memory, suggesting pre-existing cross-reactive memory T cells joined the SARS-CoV-2 response. Clones that contracted from day 15 to 85 showed balanced CD4/CD8 phenotypes, whereas a second wave of clones that expanded from day 15 to 37 leaned towards CD4+. Contracting CD4+ clones appeared mostly in the CM and EM memory subsets, whereas CD8+ clones were enriched in EMRA. The study covered only a couple of mild cases, and larger cohorts including severe cases with pre-infection samples were considered necessary.

The CDR3 contains 15 residues, cysteine and phenylalanine counted. Only CDR3 DNA is held: 45 bases, read in frame from base 1. CDR1 GTSNPN and CDR2 SVGIG are derived from the germline V gene (reference sequence). V loses 3 bases of germline sequence and J loses 0 bases, and the interval between the two ends is 14 bases. Sequencing instrument: Illumina NovaSeq 6000. Using 5'RACE with constant-segment primers, TCRalpha and TCRbeta cDNA libraries were constructed, with sample barcodes and unique molecular identifiers added in the process. Trizol reagent was used to extract RNA from every sample. Library amplification was performed in two PCR steps, and a second sample barcode and Illumina TruSeq adapters were introduced in the second step. Sequencing of libraries was performed on an Illumina NovaSeq with 2 x 150 bp paired-end reads. In the paper's pipeline: The reads were demultiplexed and collapsed into UMI-guided consensus sequences using migec v1.2.7. Using mixcr v2.1.11, UMI consensuses were aligned to TRA and TRB V and J templates and then assembled into clonotypes. Clonotypes were classified as expanded or contracted when called significant by both edgeR and NoisET, with noise models trained on biological replicates. edgeR calls used a false discovery rate-adjusted p below 0.01 and a log2 fold-change threshold of 1. As an exploratory analysis of dynamics, max-normalized trajectories of the 1000 most abundant clonotypes were examined with PCA combined with hierarchical clustering. The CD4 or CD8 phenotype of responding clones was assigned using the separately sequenced CD4+ and CD8+ repertoires. TCRdb's own reprocessing of the public reads used fastp at Q25 and MiXCR and kept productive beta chains. Every entry covers one CDR3 protein and lists the most common genes and DNA from its rows. The V and J calls, along with clone size, are taken from TCRdb and not from the paper's own processing. The table for this sample lists 430,000 or so distinct CDR3 sequences; roughly 25% of them were counted only once. The leading ten clones occupy roughly an eighth of the sample.

Ficoll-Paque density gradient centrifugation was used to isolate PBMCs. This clonotype was detected only a few times. Its antigen is not yet known. No per-base quality is available; no much larger clone lies one base away. The material sequenced was PBMCs or a T cell subset sorted from them (not recorded which). The V gene is TRBV30 and the J gene is TRBJ1-1; TRBD1 is a weak D gene call, 5 bases matching. The sequence was obtained from an adult woman who had mild COVID-19 (a few samples of this study predate the infection). The sample titles of this study are shuffled in the database, so cell type and time point are left out; the donor was told from shared clones. This receptor has the CDR3 CAWRPSGLMNTEAFF. The sequence in DNA is TGTGCCTGGAGACCTTCGGGACTCATGAACACTGAAGCTTTCTTT. Outside the CDR3, residues come from the reference TRBV30 and TRBJ1-1 proteins, so the full variable domain is: SQTIHQWPATLVQPVGSPLSLECTVEGTSNPNLYWYRQAAGRGLQLLFYSVGIGQISSEVPQNLSASRPQDRQFILSSKKLLLSDSGFYLCAWRPSGLMNTEAFFGQGTRLTVV.